This T cell receptor (beta chain) was captured in a study of beta chain features in type 1 diabetes. Reverse transcribing all isolated RNA meant expressed TCRB transcripts were sequenced. Assay: immunoSEQ multiplex PCR; the TCRdb copy retains only in-frame clones and omits some. The data hold 240,000 or so clones, with 27% observed a single time. In the case of this clone: Its antigen is undetermined.

Once sorted, every population was more than 95% pure. This CDR3 comprises 15 residues. CDR1 and CDR2 (germline): LGHNA, YNFKEQ. With 4 bases clipped from V and 6 bases from J, the junction kept 6 bases outside the gene matches. Findings and caveats of the study: Any HLA-type effect on TCRB rearrangement remained unresolved here. Sequencing used cDNA, and cells with high TCR expression could therefore be over-represented. A pattern of fewer insertions and more deletions at VDJ junctions was seen in type 1 diabetes patients.

The clonotype was recovered from a man under 40 in good health. Sequenced material: central memory CD4+ T cells from blood. The genes are TRBV4-2 and TRBJ2-1, with TRBD2 identical over 10 bases. CDR3 DNA: TGTGCCAGCAGCCGATTAGCGGGGGGACTCAATGAGCAGTTCTTC. Amino acids: CASSRLAGGLNEQFF.